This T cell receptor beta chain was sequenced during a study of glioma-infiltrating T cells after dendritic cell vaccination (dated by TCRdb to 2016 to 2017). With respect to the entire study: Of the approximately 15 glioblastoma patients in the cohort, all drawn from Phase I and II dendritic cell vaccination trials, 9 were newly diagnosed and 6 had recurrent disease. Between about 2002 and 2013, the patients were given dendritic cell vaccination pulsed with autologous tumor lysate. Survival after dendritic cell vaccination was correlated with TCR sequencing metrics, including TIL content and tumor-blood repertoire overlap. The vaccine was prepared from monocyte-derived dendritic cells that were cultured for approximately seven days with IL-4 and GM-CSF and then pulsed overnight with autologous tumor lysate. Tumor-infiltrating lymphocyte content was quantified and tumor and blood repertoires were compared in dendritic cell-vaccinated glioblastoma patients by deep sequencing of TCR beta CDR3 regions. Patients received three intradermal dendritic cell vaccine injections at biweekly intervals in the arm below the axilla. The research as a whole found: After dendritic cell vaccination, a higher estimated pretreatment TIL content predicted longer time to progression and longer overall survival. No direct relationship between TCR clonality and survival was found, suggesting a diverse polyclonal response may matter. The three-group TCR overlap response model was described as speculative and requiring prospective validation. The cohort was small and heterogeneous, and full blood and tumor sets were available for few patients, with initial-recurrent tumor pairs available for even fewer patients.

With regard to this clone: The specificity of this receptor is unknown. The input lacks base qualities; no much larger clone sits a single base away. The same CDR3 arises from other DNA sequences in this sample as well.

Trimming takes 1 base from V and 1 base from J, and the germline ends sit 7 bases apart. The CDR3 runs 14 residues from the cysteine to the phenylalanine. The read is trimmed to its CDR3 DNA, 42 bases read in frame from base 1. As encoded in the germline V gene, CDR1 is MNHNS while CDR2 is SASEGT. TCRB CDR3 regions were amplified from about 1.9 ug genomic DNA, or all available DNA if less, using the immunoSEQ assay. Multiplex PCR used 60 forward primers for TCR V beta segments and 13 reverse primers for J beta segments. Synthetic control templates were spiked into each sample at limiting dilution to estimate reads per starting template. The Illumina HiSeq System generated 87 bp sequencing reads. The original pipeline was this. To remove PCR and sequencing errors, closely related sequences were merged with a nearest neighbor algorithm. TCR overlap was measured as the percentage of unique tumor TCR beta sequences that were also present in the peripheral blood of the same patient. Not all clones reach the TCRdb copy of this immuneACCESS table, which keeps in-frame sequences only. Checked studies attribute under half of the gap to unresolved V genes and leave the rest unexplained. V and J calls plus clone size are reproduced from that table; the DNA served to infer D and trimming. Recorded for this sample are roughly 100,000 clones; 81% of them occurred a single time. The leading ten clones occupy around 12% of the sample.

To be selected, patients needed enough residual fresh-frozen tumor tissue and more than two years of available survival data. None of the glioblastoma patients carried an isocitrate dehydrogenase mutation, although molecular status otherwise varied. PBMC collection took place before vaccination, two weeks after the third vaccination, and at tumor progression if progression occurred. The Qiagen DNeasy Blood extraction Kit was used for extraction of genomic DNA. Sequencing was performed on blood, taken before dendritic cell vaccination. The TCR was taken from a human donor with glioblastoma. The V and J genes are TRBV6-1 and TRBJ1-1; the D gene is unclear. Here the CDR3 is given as CASSEVGGNTEAFF. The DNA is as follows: TGTGCCAGCAGTGAAGTGGGAGGGAACACTGAAGCTTTCTTT.